Here is one T cell receptor (beta chain) with its context. This record comes from a study of blood T cell repertoires in COVID-19. The wider study: Some COVID-19 samples were acute and others convalescent; all came from the United States, Italy and Spain.

There are 14 residues in the CDR3. Trimming removed 2 bases from V and 13 bases from J, with 21 bases in between. Germline CDR1 and CDR2: MNHNY and SVGAGI (reference sequence). TCRdb's copy holds only in-frame clones and misses some; the assay was immunoSEQ multiplex PCR. Of over 150,000 clones listed, 91% are singletons. This TCR was recovered from a man aged 45-65 years with acute or convalescent COVID-19. V gene TRBV6-6 combines with J gene TRBJ2-7, with D tentatively TRBD2 (6 bases). Sequencing was carried out using peripheral blood. CDR3 amino acids: CASSYAGLVEVDYF. In nucleotides, the CDR3 is TGTGCCAGCAGTTACGCGGGGTTGGTAGAGGTCGATTACTTC.